This note documents a single TCR beta chain sequence. This sample is drawn from a study of T cells after somatic rescue of genetic block. Method: immunoSEQ multiplex PCR; TCRdb's copy keeps in-frame clones and lacks some. The sample carries tens of thousands of clones, under 95% recorded once. The V and J ends lost 2 bases and 4 bases, in that order; junction bases with no gene match: 6. The CDR3 spans 16 residues. Germline CDR1 SGHNT, CDR2 YYREEE (reference sequence). The clonotype originates from a man aged 25-45 years. This sequence joins TRBV5-4 and TRBJ1-2; TRBD1 aligns across 12 bases. Sequencing was performed on peripheral blood mononuclear cells (PBMCs). The CDR3 DNA reads as TGTGCCAGCAGCTTTGGGACAGGGGGCATAGCCTATGGCTACACCTTC. Residues: CASSFGTGGIAYGYTF. The whole variable domain, remainder taken from reference TRBV5-4 and TRBJ1-2, is ETGVTQSPTHLIKTRGQQVTLRCSSQSGHNTVSWYQQALGQGPQFIFQYYREEENGRGNFPPRFSGLQFPNYSSELNVNALELDDSALYLCASSFGTGGIAYGYTFGSGTRLTVV.